These 22 T cell receptor beta chains share one sample of origin, sequenced in a study of immune heterogeneity within non-small cell lung tumors. Genomic DNA extracted from bulk tumor tissue served as template. A total of about 0.55 ug was used per sample. Biopsy collection occurred during surgery, with several far-apart biopsies per primary tumor. Patients with untreated, newly diagnosed non-small cell lung cancer underwent curative surgery. Using 32 V and 13 J primers, multiplex PCR amplified TCR beta CDR3. TCRdb ran MiXCR on the multiplex PCR reads and lists one entry per CDR3 protein. The repertoire has some 10,000 distinct CDR3 sequences, roughly 27% of them found once; the top ten carry roughly 13%. Material for sequencing was lung tumor tissue. These receptors were collected from a man aged 45 to 65 with non-small cell lung cancer.

In the case of this clonotype: Given a much more abundant clone one base away, this may be a read error. The chain combines TRBV5-1 with TRBJ2-7; no clear D. The CDR3 is made up of 13 amino acids. Trimming pared 0 bases from V and 4 bases from J, leaving 8 bases between. Germline V CDR1 and CDR2: SGHRS, YFSETQ. The CDR3 DNA is TGCGCCAGCAGCTTGGCAGTGGTTTACGAGCAGTACTTC. Translation gives CASSLAVVYEQYF.

This clonotype has a single count. The chain joins TRBV6-1 to TRBJ2-7; D possibly uses TRBD1 or TRBD2 (5 bases each). Germline CDR1 is MNHNS and CDR2 is SASEGT. The V end was cut by 0 bases, the J end by 3 bases, with 15 bases between. This CDR3 region has 16 residues. The CDR3 DNA follows: TGTGCCAGCAGTGAAGCGCTAGGGGACCCAGTCTACGAGCAGTACTTC. It codes for CASSEALGDPVYEQYF.

Sample share makes this clonotype medium-sized (0.01 to 0.1%). The V and J genes are TRBV5-1 and TRBJ2-5; 9 bases match TRBD2. This CDR3 is 19 amino acids long. V lost 6 bases, J lost 5 bases, and 23 bases stayed unmatched. The germline V gene has CDR1 SGHRS and CDR2 YFSETQ. CDR3 in amino acids: CASTPESGSGSRRRETQYF. CDR3 coding DNA: TGCGCCAGCACCCCCGAATCAGGTAGCGGGAGCCGAAGGAGGGAGACCCAGTACTTC.

By proportion, this clonotype is medium-sized. This chain uses TRBV19 with TRBJ2-5; D is unresolved. The CDR3 consists of 15 residues. V was cut by 3 bases and J by 5 bases, with 16 bases left in between. Germline assignment: CDR1 LNHDA and CDR2 SQIVND (reference sequence). The CDR3 is CASSIGSTRWETQYF. The DNA of the CDR3 is TGTGCCAGTAGTATTGGCTCGACCCGCTGGGAGACCCAGTACTTC.

This clonotype is judged medium-sized (0.01 to 0.1%). The chain employs TRBV6-1 and TRBJ1-2, with no clear D. This CDR3 has 12 residues. Per the germline V gene, CDR1 is MNHNS and CDR2 is SASEGT. V lost 5 bases and J lost 7, with 11 bases in between. The CDR3 region is CASSPDDIGYTF. The CDR3, as DNA: TGTGCCAGCAGTCCTGACGACATTGGCTACACCTTC.

This clonotype came up a few times. The chain combines TRBV6-2 or TRBV6-3 with TRBJ2-1; 12 bases match TRBD2. CDR3 size: 14 residues. Germline CDR1 and CDR2: MNHEY and SVGEGT. Germline trimming cut 10 bases from V and 8 bases from J; bases unmatched to any gene: 9. In nucleotides, the CDR3 is TGTGCCACCGGGCCTAGCGGGGGGGGGGATGAGCAGTTCTTC. Its translation: CATGPSGGGDEQFF.

This clonotype is categorized as medium-sized. The chain recombines TRBV11-1 with TRBJ1-2; TRBD1 aligns across 7 bases. Trimming at V came to 2 bases and at J to 5 bases, leaving 11 bases not matched to a gene. The V gene's germline CDR1 is SGHAT and CDR2 FQDESV (reference sequence). The CDR3 has 16 residues. The CDR3 is CASSLTPGQINYGYTF. In nucleotides, the CDR3 is TGTGCCAGCAGCTTAACCCCGGGACAGATCAATTATGGCTACACCTTC.

Comments on this clonotype: One end of the junction is discordant with germline, which a read error may explain. This rearrangement joins TRBV6-5 to TRBJ2-3; 8 bases are a match to TRBD2. CDR1 is MNHEY, CDR2 SVGAGI, per germline. The CDR3 is made up of 16 amino acids. CDR3 nucleotide sequence: TGTGCCGGCAGTTACAGCGAGCGGGAGCAATCAGATACGCAGTATTTT. Encoded protein: CAGSYSEREQSDTQYF.

This clonotype has a count of ten or more. The chain couples TRBV19 to TRBJ1-2, with 7 bases aligning to TRBD1. The trim removed 8 bases at V and 8 bases at J, leaving 17 bases unmatched. This CDR3 spans 15 amino acids. The germline V gene encodes CDR1 LNHDA and CDR2 SQIVND (reference sequence). This chain's CDR3 is CASEAPTGKVGGYTF. Here the CDR3 DNA reads TGTGCCAGTGAGGCCCCGACAGGGAAGGTCGGCGGCTACACCTTC.

Worth noting for this clonotype: This may be a read error, as it is one base from a much larger clone. The chain recombines TRBV2 with TRBJ2-3; 9 nucleotides match TRBD1. V shed 9 bases and J 5 bases; nucleotides not matched to a gene: 9. The CDR3 contains 14 residues. CDR1 is SNHLY and CDR2 is FYNNEI in the germline V gene. CDR3 DNA: TGTGCCAGGACCCCGGGACAGGGTGAAGATACGCAGTATTTT. This codes for CARTPGQGEDTQYF.

The chain is built from TRBV18 and TRBJ2-3; possibly TRBD1 for D (5 bases). Trimming shortened V by 4 bases and J by 3 bases, and 11 bases separated the two germline ends. Germline lookup yields CDR1 KGHSH and CDR2 LQKENI. The CDR3 spans 14 residues. CDR3 nucleotides: TGTGCCAGCTCACACAGGTCAAAGACAGATACGCAGTATTTT. As protein: CASSHRSKTDTQYF.

This clonotype was picked up many times. This chain joins TRBV7-8 and TRBJ2-7; 8 nucleotides match TRBD1. Germline loops: CDR1 SGHVS, CDR2 FQNEAQ. Trimming removed 5 bases from V and 6 bases from J; junction bases left unmatched: 12. This CDR3 contains 15 residues. CDR3 loop: CASSPRTGSSVEQYF. The CDR3 bases are TGTGCCAGCAGCCCTAGGACAGGGAGCAGCGTCGAGCAGTACTTC.

This clonotype was counted ten times or more. The V and J genes are TRBV11-1 and TRBJ2-7, with 9 nucleotides matching TRBD1. V was pared by 6 bases and J by 4 bases, with 10 bases of the junction left unmatched. The CDR3 totals 15 residues. Per the germline V gene, CDR1 is SGHAT and CDR2 is FQDESV (reference sequence). CDR3 coding DNA: TGTGCCAGCAGATTTTCGGGACAGGGCATATACGAGCAGTACTTC. This encodes CASRFSGQGIYEQYF.

By sample fraction, this clonotype is large (0.1 to 1%). The V call is TRBV12-3 or TRBV12-4, the J call TRBJ2-7; D ambiguous. The CDR3 length is 14 residues. The V end lost 2 bases, the J end lost 1 base, and 9 bases lay between the germline ends. The CDR3 bases are TGTGCCAGCAGTTTAAACAGAGCTTCCTACGAGCAGTACTTC. Amino acid sequence: CASSLNRASYEQYF.

This clonotype has a handful of counts. This sequence joins TRBV5-5 and TRBJ1-4; 11 bases fit TRBD1. CDR1 SGHKS and CDR2 YYEKEE come from the germline V gene (reference sequence). This CDR3 is 17 amino acids long. After removal of 3 bases from V and 4 bases from J, the junction contained 8 bases not matched to a gene. The CDR3 region has the DNA TGTGCCAGCAGCTCGCCGGACAGGGGGCTTGATAATGAAAAACTGTTTTTT. Translating it yields CASSSPDRGLDNEKLFF.

The CDR3 reads CASSQGRGAGETQYF. CDR3 DNA sequence: TGCGCCAGCAGCCAGGGGCGGGGGGCTGGGGAGACCCAGTACTTC. The chain couples TRBV4-1 to TRBJ2-5; 8 bases are a match to TRBD2. CDR1 and CDR2 from the germline V gene are MGHRA and YSYEKL. The CDR3 consists of 15 residues. With V trimmed by 3 bases and J by 5 bases, 8 bases remained unmatched.

The table lists this clonotype with many counts. The V gene is TRBV29-1, the J gene TRBJ2-7; 11 positions match TRBD2. V was clipped by 0 bases and J by 4 bases; unmatched bases: 5. The CDR3 has 15 amino acids. CDR1 SQVTM and CDR2 ANQGSEA come from the germline V gene. CDR3 in amino acids: CSVEDGTSGIYEQYF. The CDR3 DNA follows: TGCAGCGTTGAAGATGGGACTAGCGGAATATACGAGCAGTACTTC.

Comment on this clonotype: A much more abundant neighbour one base away suggests this may be a read error. The rearrangement links TRBV7-6 to TRBJ2-3; weak D call: TRBD1 (5 bases). V shed 2 bases and J shed 5 bases, with 14 bases lying between them. CDR1 SGHVS and CDR2 FNYEAQ come from the germline V gene. This CDR3 contains 15 residues. CDR3 bases: TGTGCCAGCAGCTTAATACAGGTGCAGGGAGATACGCAGTATTTT. Amino acid sequence: CASSLIQVQGDTQYF.

By sample fraction, this clonotype is medium-sized. The V call is TRBV28, the J call TRBJ1-6; 8 bases map to TRBD1. CDR3 size: 16 residues. V lost 7 bases and J lost 3; bases outside the gene matches: 8. Germline values: CDR1 MDHEN, CDR2 SYDVKM. The CDR3: CASTTTGGGYNSPLHF. CDR3 bases: TGTGCCAGCACCACCACAGGGGGGGGCTATAATTCACCCCTCCACTTT.

Sample share makes this clonotype medium-sized (0.01 to 0.1%). The CDR3 region is CASSAGGGGTDTQYF. CDR3 in DNA: TGTGCCAGCAGTGCGGGGGGCGGGGGCACAGATACGCAGTATTTT. The chain uses TRBV12-3 or TRBV12-4 and TRBJ2-3, with 8 bases identical to TRBD2. This CDR3 is 15 amino acids long. V was pared by 5 bases and J by 1 base, with 5 bases of the junction left unmatched.

This chain uses TRBV5-4 with TRBJ1-2; D remains ambiguous. The CDR3 totals 13 residues. V shed 3 bases and J shed 2 bases, with 8 bases lying between them. Germline lookup yields CDR1 SGHNT and CDR2 YYREEE (reference sequence). CDR3 DNA: TGTGCCAGCAGCTCAGACTCGAACTATGGCTACACCTTC. Its protein product is CASSSDSNYGYTF.

By its share, this clonotype is medium-sized (0.01 to 0.1%). This sequence joins TRBV5-1 and TRBJ2-3; 7 bases are a match to TRBD2. The length of the CDR3 is 15 residues. CDR1 and CDR2 (germline): SGHRS, YFSETQ. V was clipped by 0 bases and J by 7 bases; unmatched bases: 8. The CDR3 DNA reads as TGCGCCAGCAGCTTGGAGCTAGCGGCAGGGAATACGCAGTATTTT. It encodes CASSLELAAGNTQYF. Complete variable domain (other parts from reference TRBV5-1 and TRBJ2-3): KAGVTQTPRYLIKTRGQQVTLSCSPISGHRSVSWYQQTPGQGLQFLFEYFSETQRNKGNFPGRFSGRQFSNSRSEMNVSTLELGDSALYLCASSLELAAGNTQYFGPGTRLTVL.